These T cell receptor beta chains were read from a single sample in a study of T cells in Graves' hyperthyroidism and ophthalmopathy. Using its own MiXCR run on the multiplex PCR reads, TCRdb lists one record per CDR3 protein. The table lists a few hundred thousand distinct CDR3 sequences, roughly 18% of them singletons, with approximately 49% in the top ten. Sequencing used blood. Every receptor here comes from a woman in her forties or fifties with Graves' hyperthyroidism. Both conserved end residues are part of each CDR3. The D gene is left open where the match is weak. Part of the rows lack a size; the others show once, few, many or a class for expanded clones.

j_call v_call d_call clone_size cdr3_aa cdr3_nt
TRBJ2-5 TRBV6-1 NA NA CASNPGPETQYF TGTGCCAGCAATCCGGGGCCAGAGACCCAGTACTTC
TRBJ1-2 TRBV27 NA NA CASLIGDITF TGTGCCAGCCTGATTGGGGACATCACCTTC
TRBJ2-1 TRBV20-1 TRBD2 NA CSARPVAGFMYEQFF TGCAGTGCCAGACCCGTAGCGGGATTTATGTATGAGCAGTTCTTC
TRBJ2-2 TRBV9 NA NA CASSGGGLAEYTGELFF TGTGCCAGCAGCGGTGGGGGGCTAGCGGAGTACACCGGGGAGCTGTTTTTT
TRBJ1-1 TRBV4-2 NA NA CASSRDLPRGYTEAFF TGTGCCAGCAGCCGAGACCTACCCAGGGGCTACACTGAAGCTTTCTTT
TRBJ2-3 TRBV5-1 TRBD1 many CASSFGQGGSDTQYF TGCGCCAGCAGCTTCGGACAGGGGGGTTCCGATACGCAGTATTTT
TRBJ1-2 TRBV3-1 NA few CASSLYMAGSYGYTF TGTGCCAGCAGCCTCTATATGGCCGGGTCCTATGGCTACACCTTC
TRBJ2-5 TRBV20-1 NA many CSARTTFLAQYF TGCAGTGCTAGGACTACATTCCTGGCCCAGTACTTC
TRBJ1-1 TRBV29-1 NA few CSVVGGATEAFF TGCAGCGTTGTTGGGGGGGCAACTGAAGCTTTCTTT
TRBJ1-1 TRBV29-1 NA many CSATEGRDTEAFF TGCAGCGCAACCGAGGGGAGGGACACTGAAGCTTTCTTT